The source of this TCR beta chain is a study of blood T cell repertoires in COVID-19. As for the study in general: PBMCs, B-cell-depleted T cells, or T cells provided the cDNA or gDNA that made up the material.

Repertoires were generated with immunoSEQ multiplex PCR, while TCRdb's copy carries only in-frame clones and drops some. The data hold 75,000 to 100,000 clones, with about 83% observed a single time. Germline lookup yields CDR1 LNHDA and CDR2 SQIVND (reference sequence). V lost 1 base, J lost 0 bases, and 7 bases lay in between. This CDR3 has 14 amino acids. The J gene is TRBJ2-7, the V gene TRBV19, with D uncertain. This TCR was sampled from a human donor in a cohort sampled during active COVID-19. Sequencing was performed on peripheral blood. The CDR3 nucleotides are TGTGCCAGTAGTATAGGAGGCTTCTCCTACGAGCAGTACTTC. This gives the protein CASSIGGFSYEQYF.